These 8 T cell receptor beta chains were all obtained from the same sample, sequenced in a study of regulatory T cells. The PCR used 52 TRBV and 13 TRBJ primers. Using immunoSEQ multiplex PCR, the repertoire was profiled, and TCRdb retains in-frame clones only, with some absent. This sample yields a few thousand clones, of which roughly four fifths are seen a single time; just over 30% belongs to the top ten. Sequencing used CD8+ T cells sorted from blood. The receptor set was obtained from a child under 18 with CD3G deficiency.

The CDR3, as DNA: TGTGCCAGCAGTCCTGGCGGACAGAATTACGAGCAGTACTTC. This translates into CASSPGGQNYEQYF. The chain has TRBV28 and TRBJ2-7, with a possible D match to TRBD1 (6 bases). The V end lost 5 bases, the J end lost 4 bases, and 15 bases lay between the germline ends. CDR1 and CDR2 from the germline V gene are MDHEN and SYDVKM. The CDR3 spans 14 residues.

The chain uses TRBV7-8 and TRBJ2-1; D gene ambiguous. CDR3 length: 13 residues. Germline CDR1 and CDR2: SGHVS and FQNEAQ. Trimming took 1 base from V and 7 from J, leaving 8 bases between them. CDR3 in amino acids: CASSLGPLNEQFF. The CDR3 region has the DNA TGTGCCAGCAGCTTAGGTCCACTTAATGAGCAGTTCTTC.

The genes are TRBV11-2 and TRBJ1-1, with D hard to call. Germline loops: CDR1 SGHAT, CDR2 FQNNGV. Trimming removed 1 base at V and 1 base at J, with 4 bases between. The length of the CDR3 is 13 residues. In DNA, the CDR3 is TGTGCCAGCAGCTTAGGCAGGAACACTGAAGCTTTCTTT. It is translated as CASSLGRNTEAFF.

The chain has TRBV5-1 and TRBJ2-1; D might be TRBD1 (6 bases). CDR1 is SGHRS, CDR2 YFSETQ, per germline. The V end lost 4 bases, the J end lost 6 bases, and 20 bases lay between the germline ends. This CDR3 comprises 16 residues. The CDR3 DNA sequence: TGCGCCAGCAGCATTGCTCGGTGGGACACACCCAATGAGCAGTTCTTC. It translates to CASSIARWDTPNEQFF.

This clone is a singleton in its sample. DNA of the CDR3: TGTGCCATCAGGGACCCCGGCAAGGGTCCAATTTCACCCCTCCACTTT. Its protein is CAIRDPGKGPISPLHF. The chain couples TRBV10-3 to TRBJ1-6; D is unclear. The CDR3 has 16 residues. The V end lost 6 bases, the J end lost 9 bases, and 21 bases lay between the germline ends. The germline gives CDR1 ENHRY, CDR2 SYGVKD.

CDR3 in DNA: TGTGCCAGTAGTGACGGCGGAGGGGCTTTCTTT. Residues: CASSDGGGAFF. The rearrangement joins TRBV19 to TRBJ1-1; D is unresolved. The germline V and J ends were trimmed by 5 bases and 11 bases, with 12 bases remaining between them. The CDR3 length is 11 residues. Germline CDR1 is LNHDA and CDR2 is SQIVND (reference sequence).

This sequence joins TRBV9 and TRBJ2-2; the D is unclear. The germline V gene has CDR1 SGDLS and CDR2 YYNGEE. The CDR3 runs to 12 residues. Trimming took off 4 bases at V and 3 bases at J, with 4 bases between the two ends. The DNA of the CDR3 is TGTGCCAGCAGCCCCTACACCGGGGAGCTGTTTTTT. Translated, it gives CASSPYTGELFF.

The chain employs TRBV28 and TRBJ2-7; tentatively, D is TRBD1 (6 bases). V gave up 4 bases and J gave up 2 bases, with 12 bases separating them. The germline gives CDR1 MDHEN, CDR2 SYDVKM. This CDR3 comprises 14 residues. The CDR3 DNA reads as TGTGCCAGCAGTTATAGGGGGACGGCCTACGAGCAGTACTTC. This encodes CASSYRGTAYEQYF.